The 10 T cell receptor beta chains below were found in one sample sequenced in a study of shared T cell receptors in the human thymus. TCRdb's table, derived via immunoSEQ multiplex PCR, lists solely in-frame clones and lacks some. The sample has 500,000 to 850,000 clones, approximately 89% seen once. The sample also formed part of further work on human thymus T cells.

Sequencing was carried out using thymocytes. The receptor source for this set is a boy younger than two with a congenital heart defect.

The rearrangement uses TRBV27 and TRBJ1-1, with D possibly TRBD1 on 6 matching bases. Looked up from germline, CDR1 is MNHEY and CDR2 is SMNVEV (reference sequence). The CDR3 is 16 residues long. V was pared by 7 bases and J by 3 bases, with 21 bases between. The CDR3 region has the DNA TGTGCCAGCACCTCCAAACAGGGTGCCAGATACACTGAAGCTTTCTTT. Translated: CASTSKQGARYTEAFF.

This chain uses TRBV9 with TRBJ2-1; 9 nucleotides match TRBD2. Germline V gene data show CDR1 as SGDLS and CDR2 as YYNGEE. The J segment lost 0 bases and the V segment lost 1 base, leaving 14 bases of the junction unmatched. The length of the CDR3 is 20 residues. CDR3 in DNA: TGTGCCAGCAGCGTATTTAGCGGGAGTCTGTATCAGAGCTCCTACAATGAGCAGTTCTTC. Its protein product is CASSVFSGSLYQSSYNEQFF.

The chain joins TRBV5-1 to TRBJ2-2; D unclear. This CDR3 has 13 residues. Germline CDR1 is SGHRS and CDR2 is YFSETQ. V lost 4 bases to trimming and J lost 7 bases, with 11 bases between them. The CDR3: CASSPPPGGELFF. As DNA, the CDR3 is TGCGCCAGCAGCCCACCTCCGGGCGGGGAGCTGTTTTTT.

The chain links TRBV7-6 to TRBJ2-1; TRBD2 matches at 10 bases. Trimming took 5 bases from V and 4 from J; bases not matched to a gene: 11. Germline V gives CDR1 SGHVS, CDR2 FNYEAQ. CDR3 length: 17 amino acids. For the CDR3, the DNA is TGTGCCAGCAGCCCCCGTCTAGCGGGAGACCCTTACAATGAGCAGTTCTTC. It is translated as CASSPRLAGDPYNEQFF.

The chain has TRBV5-4 and TRBJ2-7, with D possibly matching TRBD1 (5 bases). The CDR3 is 13 amino acids. The V end lost 6 bases, the J end lost 7 bases, and 17 bases lay between the germline ends. Germline values: CDR1 SGHNT, CDR2 YYREEE (reference sequence). CDR3 sequence (DNA): TGTGCCAGCACCACTCTGTCCGGACAAGAGCAGTACTTC. Protein sequence: CASTTLSGQEQYF.

This chain joins TRBV9 and TRBJ2-5; weak D call: TRBD2 (6 bases). The germline V gene has CDR1 SGDLS and CDR2 YYNGEE. V was cut by 3 bases and J by 4 bases, with 13 bases left in between. This CDR3 is built from 14 residues. The CDR3, as DNA: TGTGCCAGCAGCGCCCCGGGACTCTCAGAGACCCAGTACTTC. It yields the protein CASSAPGLSETQYF.

This clone was seen a single time. The chain has TRBV5-1 and TRBJ2-7; 16 bases map to TRBD2. CDR3 length equals 17 residues. V was pared by 4 bases and J by 3 bases, with 7 bases of the junction left unmatched. CDR1 and CDR2 from the germline V gene are SGHRS and YFSETQ. The CDR3 DNA reads as TGCGCCAGCAGCCTAGGGACTAGCGGGAGGGCCCACTACGAGCAGTACTTC. Its translation: CASSLGTSGRAHYEQYF.

The V call is TRBV19, the J call TRBJ2-7; the match to TRBD2 covers 10 bases. The CDR3 runs to 15 residues. V trimming: 3 bases; J trimming: 6 bases; junction bases outside the gene matches: 8. CDR1 is LNHDA, CDR2 SQIVND, per germline (reference sequence). In DNA form, the CDR3 reads TGTGCCAGTAGTATTTCGGGGACTAGCGCGTCCGAGCAGTACTTC. Translating it yields CASSISGTSASEQYF. Supplemented by reference TRBV19 and TRBJ2-7, the full variable domain reads DGGITQSPKYLFRKEGQNVTLSCEQNLNHDAMYWYRQDPGQGLRLIYYSQIVNDFQKGDIAEGYSVSREKKESFPLTVTSAQKNPTAFYLCASSISGTSASEQYFGPGTRLTVT.

This clone was seen a handful of times. J is TRBJ2-7 and V is TRBV4-1, with D maybe TRBD2 (5 bases). The germline CDR1 and CDR2 sequences are MGHRA and YSYEKL. V lost 4 bases, J lost 3 bases, and 19 bases lay in between. The CDR3 has 16 residues. The DNA of the CDR3 is TGCGCCAGCAGCCCTAAGCCGAAGTACGGGAACTACGAGCAGTACTTC. Its translation: CASSPKPKYGNYEQYF.

The CDR3 DNA reads TGTGCCAGCAGTCCCGGGAGCTCCCGAAATGAGCAGTTCTTC. It specifies CASSPGSSRNEQFF. The V and J genes are TRBV6-6 and TRBJ2-1; D may be TRBD2 (6 bases). Trimming stripped 5 bases from V and 7 bases from J, with 15 bases between. Germline values: CDR1 MNHNY, CDR2 SVGAGI (reference sequence). The CDR3 length is 14 residues.